This TCR beta chain is from a study of cytomegalovirus exposure and HLA in healthy donors. Study information: In an earlier analysis, some 110 million unique TCR beta sequences were found from about 179 million T cells. Study-wide results and caveats: Excluded: some indistinguishable V segments such as TRBV6-2 and TRBV6-3. Using the classifier, cytomegalovirus status was reportedly diagnosed with high specificity and sensitivity.

The PCR contained 60 Vbeta and 13 Jbeta primers. Data came from immunoSEQ multiplex PCR; TCRdb stores just in-frame clones and leaves some out. The profile shows 130,000 or so clones, around 75% of them singletons. To note about this clone: Its antigen remains unknown.

The CDR3 extends over 15 amino acids. Trimming pared 5 bases from V and 6 bases from J, leaving 19 bases between. Germline V lookup: CDR1 MNHEY, CDR2 SMNVEV (reference sequence). The chain recombines TRBV27 with TRBJ1-2, with D possibly matching TRBD1 (5 bases). Sequenced input: PBMCs. The sequence was collected from a man aged 40-49 years in good health and CMV-seronegative. As DNA, the CDR3 is TGTGCCAGCAGTCCGCTTACCCCCGGGGGACATGGCTACACCTTC. It translates to CASSPLTPGGHGYTF.